What follows is one T cell receptor (beta chain) and its context. The target of this receptor is not known. There are no base qualities to consult, and no much larger clone falls within one base. The sample originates from a study of T cell responses to AZD1222 COVID-19 vaccine (dated by TCRdb to about 2021). Context from the whole study: AZD1222 recipients whose second dose came at about 4 weeks and those whose second dose came at about 12 weeks were combined into one group, since spike-specific TCR depth and breadth did not differ between the two schedules. A total of just over 230 trial participants underwent TCR sequencing, of whom about 200 had received two doses of AZD1222 and roughly 26 had received two doses of the MenACWY control vaccine. Trial participants were enrolled by age into subgroups of 18-55, 56-69 and 70-plus years, and around 140, 26 and 57 TCR-sequenced participants, respectively, were included in these subgroups.

Study-wide findings and limitations: Conclusions about previously exposed vaccinees were limited because only a handful of AZD1222 recipients were SARS-CoV-2 seropositive at baseline. Nearly half of unique spike-specific TCRs reportedly recognized epitopes outside regions mutated in the B.1.351 and B.1.1.7 variants. Participants were mostly white British, with more females than males. The authors suggested clonal diversity may have been underestimated. After two AZD1222 doses, both the breadth and the depth of spike-specific TCRs were significantly higher than at day 0 and than in MenACWY recipients. No day 14 peak-response samples were available, so repertoires were characterized only after the peak T cell response. In the small 56-69-year group, the increase in depth fell short of significance, most likely because of low power. Vaccine-associated CD4 TCRs spanned the whole spike protein, with dominant responses in regions 160-218 and 743-854.

The time point label, read with the paper, signifies: baseline before first vaccination. Vaccinee samples came from UK trials COV001 and COV002, including a single-blind randomized controlled phase 2/3 trial of AZD1222 (ChAdOx1 nCoV-19) in healthy adults. For TCRbeta chain sequencing, PBMC samples were collected from trial participants at day 0 and at day 28 after the second dose. The CDR3 regions of human TCRbeta chains were subjected to immunosequencing. Per the original workflow: TCRs in the repertoires were compared against a reference library of SARS-CoV-2-specific TCRs that had been generated with the MIRA antigen-specificity platform. Breadth was defined as the fraction of unique TCRs that were SARS-CoV-2-associated. Depth was defined as the fraction of total T cells that were SARS-CoV-2-associated. Using the MIRA data, each spike-specific TCR was mapped to the spike region that the TCR reacts to and placed in a CD4 or CD8 class. Log10-transformed breadth and depth values were compared by one-way ANOVA with Sidak's multiple comparisons tests. TCRdb stores this immuneACCESS table with in-frame sequences only. Part of the clones is absent; in the studies checked, under half of the shortfall reflects unresolved V genes, and no reason is known for the rest. From that table come the V and J calls and clone size; the DNA was used to work out D and trimming. This sample is represented by some 120,000 clones; approximately 93% of them were singletons. Under 3.5% of the sample belongs to the ten largest clones.

This material consisted of peripheral blood, taken on day 0 of AZD1222 vaccination. This clonotype was sampled from an adult in good health.

The bases read TGCGCCAGCAGCTTGGGGTCTAGCGGGAGTGAGCAGTTCTTC. It translates as CASSLGSSGSEQFF. The chain was built from TRBV5-1 and TRBJ2-1, with TRBD2 identical over 10 junction bases. Inclusive of the bounding cysteine and phenylalanine, the CDR3 is 14 residues long. Just CDR3 DNA is preserved here, 42 bases in frame from base 1. Based on the germline V gene, the CDR1 and CDR2 sequences are SGHRS and YFSETQ. Trimming takes 0 bases off V and 9 bases off J; junction bases not matched to a gene: 3.